What follows are 11 T cell receptor beta chains derived from one specimen sequenced in a study of blood T cell repertoires in COVID-19. Sequencing was performed with immunoSEQ multiplex PCR; in TCRdb, only in-frame clones are kept and a portion is missing. The data contain 200,000 to 250,000 clones, more than 75% of them singletons. Specimen: PBMCs or T cells enriched from blood (not recorded which). The origin of the receptors is a man aged 35-49 years who had recovered from COVID-19.

This chain's CDR3 is CASSPLRVDEQFF. For the CDR3, the DNA is TGTGCCAGCTCACCACTGCGGGTGGATGAGCAGTTCTTC. The chain links TRBV18 to TRBJ2-1; weak D call: TRBD2 (5 bases). Germline assignment: CDR1 KGHSH and CDR2 LQKENI. The ends were cut back, 1 base at V and 8 bases at J, with 9 bases in the middle. The CDR3 is 13 residues long.

J is TRBJ2-7 and V is TRBV28, with 9 bases that match TRBD1. The V gene's germline CDR1 is MDHEN and CDR2 SYDVKM. The CDR3 covers 13 residues. Trimming at V came to 8 bases and at J to 6 bases, leaving 8 bases not matched to a gene. The CDR3 sequence: CASGSGTGSEQYF. The CDR3 DNA reads TGTGCCAGCGGCTCCGGGACAGGGTCCGAGCAGTACTTC.

The chain uses TRBV4-1 and TRBJ1-2, with TRBD1 matching 9 bases. CDR3 length: 16 residues. V dropped 0 bases and J dropped 5; count of bases not matched to a gene: 7. Per the germline V gene, CDR1 is MGHRA and CDR2 is YSYEKL. This CDR3 is CASSQDLTGGRYGYTF. CDR3 DNA: TGCGCCAGCAGCCAAGACCTGACAGGGGGACGGTATGGCTACACCTTC.

This clone was recorded a few times. The chain has TRBV4-3 and TRBJ1-2, with a weak D call TRBD1 (6 bases). V was trimmed by 0 bases and J by 3 bases, leaving 11 bases between them. The CDR3 has 15 amino acids. Germline assignment: CDR1 LGHNA and CDR2 YSLEER. CDR3 sequence: CASSQDGAGDYGYTF. The CDR3 DNA reads TGCGCCAGCAGCCAAGATGGGGCAGGGGACTATGGCTACACCTTC.

The chain recombines TRBV7-6 with TRBJ2-2, with 8 bases lining up with TRBD2. Germline V gene data show CDR1 as SGHVS and CDR2 as FNYEAQ. The V segment lost 4 bases and the J segment 0 bases; nucleotides outside the gene matches: 4. CDR3 size: 16 residues. The CDR3 nucleotides read TGTGCCAGCAGCTCCTTCGGGGGGGCGAACACCGGGGAGCTGTTTTTT. Protein sequence: CASSSFGGANTGELFF.

This chain joins TRBV6-5 and TRBJ1-1; D uncertain. V was shortened by 8 bases and J by 8 bases, with 15 bases between the two germline ends. The CDR3 has 12 residues. Germline lookup yields CDR1 MNHEY and CDR2 SVGAGI. For the CDR3, the DNA is TGTGCCAGCGTTAAACCAACGGTCGAAGCTTTCTTT. Translating gives CASVKPTVEAFF.

The V gene is TRBV5-1, the J gene TRBJ2-5; a weak D match, TRBD2 (6 bases). The V and J ends lost 0 bases and 5 bases respectively, with 11 bases between them. The CDR3 covers 14 residues. Germline CDR1 reads SGHRS; CDR2 reads YFSETQ. The DNA of the CDR3 is TGCGCCAGCAGCTTGGGGGGGAGGTCGGAGACCCAGTACTTC. As protein: CASSLGGRSETQYF.

This chain links TRBV9 with TRBJ2-3, with TRBD1 as a possible D gene (6 bases). Germline-derived CDR1 and CDR2 are SGDLS and YYNGEE. V was trimmed by 3 bases and J by 8 bases, leaving 16 bases between them. This CDR3 is 14 amino acids long. The CDR3 DNA is TGTGCCAGCAGCGAAAAGGCCCTGGGGGCTACGCAGTATTTT. Its protein product is CASSEKALGATQYF.

This clone has just a few counts. The chain uses TRBV7-6 and TRBJ2-7; the match to TRBD2 covers 8 bases. The CDR3 runs 16 residues. Per the germline V gene, CDR1 is SGHVS and CDR2 is FNYEAQ. Germline trimming cut 3 bases from V and 0 bases from J; bases unmatched to any gene: 7. This CDR3 is CASSLRGRSSSYEQYF. The CDR3 DNA follows: TGTGCCAGCAGCTTGCGCGGGAGGTCCAGCTCCTACGAGCAGTACTTC.

V is TRBV12-5 and J is TRBJ1-6; no firm D call. From germline, CDR1 is LGHNT and CDR2 FRNRAP. V shed 4 bases and J shed 10 bases, with 14 bases lying between them. The CDR3 consists of 14 residues. The CDR3: CASGSLGPGSPLHF. The CDR3 coding sequence is TGTGCTAGTGGTTCCCTCGGACCGGGGTCACCCCTCCACTTT.

The rearrangement joins TRBV30 to TRBJ1-1; D gene uncertain. This CDR3 contains 13 residues. Looked up from germline, CDR1 is GTSNPN and CDR2 is SVGIG (reference sequence). Trimming cost V 1 base and J 1 base, with 7 bases left between them. The CDR3 protein is CAWSAQTNTEAFF. The CDR3 DNA is TGTGCCTGGAGTGCACAGACGAACACTGAAGCTTTCTTT.